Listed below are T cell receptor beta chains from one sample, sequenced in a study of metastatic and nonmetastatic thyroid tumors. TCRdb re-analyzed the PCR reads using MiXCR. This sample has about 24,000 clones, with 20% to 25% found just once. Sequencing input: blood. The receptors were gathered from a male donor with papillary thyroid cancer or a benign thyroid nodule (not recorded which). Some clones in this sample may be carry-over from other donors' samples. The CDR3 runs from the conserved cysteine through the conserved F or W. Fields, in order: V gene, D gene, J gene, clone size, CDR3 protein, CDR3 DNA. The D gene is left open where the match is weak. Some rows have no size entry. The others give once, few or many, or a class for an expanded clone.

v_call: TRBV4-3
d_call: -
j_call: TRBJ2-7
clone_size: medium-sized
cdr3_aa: CASSQVPSYEQYF
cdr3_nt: TGCGCCAGCAGCCAAGTGCCCTCCTACGAGCAGTACTTC

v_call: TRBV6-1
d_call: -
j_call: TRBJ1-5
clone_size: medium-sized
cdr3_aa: CASIPWDTSNQPQHF
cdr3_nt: TGTGCCAGCATCCCCTGGGACACTAGCAATCAGCCCCAGCATTTT

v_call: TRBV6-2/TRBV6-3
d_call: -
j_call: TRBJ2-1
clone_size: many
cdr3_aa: CASCMAESYNEQFF
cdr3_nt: TGTGCCAGCTGTATGGCGGAATCCTACAATGAGCAGTTCTTC

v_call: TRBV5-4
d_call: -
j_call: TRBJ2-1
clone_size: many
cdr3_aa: CASSLRVSMVRGEQFF
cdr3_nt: TGTGCCAGCAGCTTGCGCGTCTCCATGGTGAGGGGTGAGCAGTTCTTC

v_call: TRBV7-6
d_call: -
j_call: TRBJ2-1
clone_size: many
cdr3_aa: CASSLATGNNEQFF
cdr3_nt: TGTGCCAGCAGCTTAGCGACAGGAAATAATGAGCAGTTCTTC

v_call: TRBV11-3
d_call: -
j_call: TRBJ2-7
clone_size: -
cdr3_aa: CASSFAGNLDEQYF
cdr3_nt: TGTGCCAGCAGCTTTGCAGGGAACTTGGACGAGCAGTACTTC

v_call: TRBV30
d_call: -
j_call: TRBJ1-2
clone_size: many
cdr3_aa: CAWSEGFGGYTF
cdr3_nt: TGTGCCTGGTCAGAGGGTTTTGGGGGCTACACCTTC

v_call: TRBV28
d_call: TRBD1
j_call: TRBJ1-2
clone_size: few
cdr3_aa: CASSSTSGQHYGYTF
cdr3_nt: TGTGCCAGCAGCTCAACTTCGGGACAGCACTATGGCTACACCTTC

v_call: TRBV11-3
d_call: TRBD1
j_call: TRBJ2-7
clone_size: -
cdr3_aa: CASSFGQDEQYF
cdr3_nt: TGTGCCAGCAGCTTCGGACAGGACGAGCAGTACTTC

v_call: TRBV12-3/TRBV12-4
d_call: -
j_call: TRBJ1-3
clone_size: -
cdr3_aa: CASSFTLSGNTIYF
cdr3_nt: TGTGCCAGCAGTTTTACCCTCTCTGGAAACACCATATATTTT

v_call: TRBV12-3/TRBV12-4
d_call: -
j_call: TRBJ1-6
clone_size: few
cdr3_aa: CASISVQGSSPLHF
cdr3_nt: TGTGCCAGCATTTCCGTACAGGGCAGTTCACCCCTCCACTTT

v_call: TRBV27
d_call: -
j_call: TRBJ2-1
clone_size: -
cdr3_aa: CASRRQVIPLYNEQFF
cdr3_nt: TGTGCCAGTAGAAGGCAGGTTATCCCTCTCTACAATGAGCAGTTCTTC

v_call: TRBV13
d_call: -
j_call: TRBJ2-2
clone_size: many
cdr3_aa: CASSLWSETGELFF
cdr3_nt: TGTGCCAGCAGCTTATGGTCCGAAACCGGGGAGCTGTTTTTT

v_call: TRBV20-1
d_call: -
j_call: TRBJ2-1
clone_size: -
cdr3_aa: CSSTILAGYNEQFF
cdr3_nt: TGCAGTTCTACAATACTAGCTGGGTACAATGAGCAGTTCTTC

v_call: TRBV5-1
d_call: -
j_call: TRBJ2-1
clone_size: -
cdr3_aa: CASSLAQRTGNEQFF
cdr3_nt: TGCGCCAGCAGCTTGGCCCAGAGGACTGGCAATGAGCAGTTCTTC

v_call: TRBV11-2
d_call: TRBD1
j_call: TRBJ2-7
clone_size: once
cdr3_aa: CASSLEGQQSSYEQYF
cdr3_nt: TGTGCCAGCAGCTTAGAGGGACAGCAGAGCTCCTACGAGCAGTACTTC

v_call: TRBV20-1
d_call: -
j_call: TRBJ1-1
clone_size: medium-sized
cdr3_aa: CSARDLGSGQRDTEAFF
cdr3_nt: TGCAGTGCTAGAGATCTGGGGTCGGGTCAGAGGGACACTGAAGCTTTCTTT

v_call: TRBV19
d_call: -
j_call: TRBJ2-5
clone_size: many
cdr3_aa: CASPLTGGQTQYF
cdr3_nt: TGTGCCAGTCCATTGACTGGGGGTCAGACCCAGTACTTC

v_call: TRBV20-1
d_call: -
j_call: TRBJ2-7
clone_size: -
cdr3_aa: CSADLTPQASDEQYF
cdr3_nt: TGCAGTGCGGACCTCACCCCGCAGGCTAGCGACGAGCAGTACTTC

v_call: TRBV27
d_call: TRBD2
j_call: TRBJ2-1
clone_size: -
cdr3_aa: CASRLAGEHSYNEQFF
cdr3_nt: TGTGCCAGCAGGTTAGCGGGAGAGCACTCCTACAATGAGCAGTTCTTC

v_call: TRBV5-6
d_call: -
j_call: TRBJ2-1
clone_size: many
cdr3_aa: CASSLAGGALYNEQFF
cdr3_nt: TGTGCCAGCAGCTTGGCAGGGGGGGCGTTATACAATGAGCAGTTCTTC

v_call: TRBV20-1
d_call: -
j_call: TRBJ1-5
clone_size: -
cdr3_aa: CSASWPDSMGNQPQHF
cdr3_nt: TGCAGTGCTAGTTGGCCAGATTCTATGGGCAATCAGCCCCAGCATTTT

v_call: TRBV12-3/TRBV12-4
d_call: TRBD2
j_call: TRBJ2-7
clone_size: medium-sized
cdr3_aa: CASSATSGYSYEQYF
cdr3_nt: TGTGCCAGCAGTGCGACTAGCGGATACTCCTACGAGCAGTACTTC

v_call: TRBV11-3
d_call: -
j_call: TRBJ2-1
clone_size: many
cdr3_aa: CASSLVSSPYNEQFF
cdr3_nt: TGTGCCAGCAGCTTAGTGTCTAGCCCATACAATGAGCAGTTCTTC

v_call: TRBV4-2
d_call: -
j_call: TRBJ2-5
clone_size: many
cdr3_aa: CASSSRPEGHAETQYF
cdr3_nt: TGTGCCAGCAGCTCCCGACCGGAGGGCCATGCTGAGACCCAGTACTTC

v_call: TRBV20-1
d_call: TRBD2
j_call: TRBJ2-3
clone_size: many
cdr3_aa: CSARRALAGETDTQYF
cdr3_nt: TGCAGTGCTAGGAGGGCCCTAGCGGGAGAAACAGATACGCAGTATTTT

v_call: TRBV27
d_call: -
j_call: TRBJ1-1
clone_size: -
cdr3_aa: CASRSVGKAFF
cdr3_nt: TGTGCCAGCAGATCGGTGGGGAAAGCTTTCTTT

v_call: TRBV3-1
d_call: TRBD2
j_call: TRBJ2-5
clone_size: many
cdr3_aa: CASSQEGGRAGETQYF
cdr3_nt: TGTGCCAGCAGCCAAGAGGGCGGGAGGGCCGGAGAGACCCAGTACTTC

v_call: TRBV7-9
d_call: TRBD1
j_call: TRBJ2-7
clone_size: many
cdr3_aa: CASSLVGTVEVQYF
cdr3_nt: TGTGCCAGCAGCTTGGTCGGGACAGTCGAGGTGCAGTACTTC

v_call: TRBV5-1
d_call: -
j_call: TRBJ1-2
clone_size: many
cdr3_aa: CASSNGTANYGYTF
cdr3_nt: TGCGCCAGCAGCAACGGGACGGCAAACTATGGCTACACCTTC

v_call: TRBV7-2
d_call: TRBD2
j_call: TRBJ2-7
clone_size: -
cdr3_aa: CASSILAVGGEQYF
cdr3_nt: TGTGCCAGCAGTATACTAGCGGTAGGAGGGGAGCAGTACTTC

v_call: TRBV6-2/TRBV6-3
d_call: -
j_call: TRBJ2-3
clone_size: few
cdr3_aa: CARNPRLGGDTQYF
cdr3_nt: TGTGCCAGAAATCCACGCCTGGGGGGAGATACGCAGTATTTT

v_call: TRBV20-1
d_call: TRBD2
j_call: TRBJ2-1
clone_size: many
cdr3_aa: CSARRRARTSGRYNEQFF
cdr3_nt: TGCAGTGCTAGGAGGAGGGCAAGGACTAGCGGGAGGTACAATGAGCAGTTCTTC

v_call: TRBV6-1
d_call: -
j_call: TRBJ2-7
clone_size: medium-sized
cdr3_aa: CASSEAPLAEGGHEQYF
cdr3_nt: TGTGCCAGCAGTGAAGCGCCATTAGCGGAGGGGGGTCACGAGCAGTACTTC

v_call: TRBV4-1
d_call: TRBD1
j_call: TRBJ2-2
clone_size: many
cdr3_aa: CASSQDYRGRGTGELFF
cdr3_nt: TGCGCCAGCAGCCAAGATTACAGGGGGCGTGGGACCGGGGAGCTGTTTTTT

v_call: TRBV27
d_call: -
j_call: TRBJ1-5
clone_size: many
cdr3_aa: CASSPSRAPNQPQHF
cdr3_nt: TGTGCCAGCAGTCCCTCCAGGGCTCCGAATCAGCCCCAGCATTTT

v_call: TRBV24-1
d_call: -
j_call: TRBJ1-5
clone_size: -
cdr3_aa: CATRRAADQPQHF
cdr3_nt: TGTGCCACGAGACGGGCCGCCGATCAGCCCCAGCATTTT

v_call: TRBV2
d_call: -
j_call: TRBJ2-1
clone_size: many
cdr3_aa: CASSELAETYNEQFF
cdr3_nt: TGTGCCAGCAGTGAACTAGCAGAGACCTACAATGAGCAGTTCTTC

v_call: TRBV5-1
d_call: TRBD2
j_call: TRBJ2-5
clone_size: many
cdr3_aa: CASSFGTSGKETQYF
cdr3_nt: TGCGCCAGCAGCTTTGGGACTAGCGGGAAGGAGACCCAGTACTTC

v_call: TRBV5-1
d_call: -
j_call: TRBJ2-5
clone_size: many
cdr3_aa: CASRRDWGETQYF
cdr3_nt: TGCGCCAGCAGAAGGGACTGGGGAGAGACCCAGTACTTC

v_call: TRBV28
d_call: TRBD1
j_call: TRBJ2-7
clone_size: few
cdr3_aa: CASSRQGGEQYF
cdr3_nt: TGTGCCAGCAGCCGACAGGGGGGCGAGCAGTACTTC

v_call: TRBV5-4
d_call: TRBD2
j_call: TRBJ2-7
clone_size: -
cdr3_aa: CVSRPMGGRYEQYF
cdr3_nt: TGTGTCAGCAGACCAATGGGAGGGCGGTACGAGCAGTACTTC

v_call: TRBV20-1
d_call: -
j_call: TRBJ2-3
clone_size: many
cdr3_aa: CSARDGTPTGDTQYF
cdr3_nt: TGCAGTGCTAGAGATGGTACTCCCACGGGGGATACGCAGTATTTT

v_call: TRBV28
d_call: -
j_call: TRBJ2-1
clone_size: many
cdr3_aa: CATGGYNEQFF
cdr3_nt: TGTGCCACCGGCGGGTACAATGAGCAGTTCTTC

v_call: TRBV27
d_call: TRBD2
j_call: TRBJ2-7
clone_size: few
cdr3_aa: CASSSGSGTSVSYEQYF
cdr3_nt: TGTGCCAGCAGTTCCGGATCCGGGACTAGCGTATCCTACGAGCAGTACTTC

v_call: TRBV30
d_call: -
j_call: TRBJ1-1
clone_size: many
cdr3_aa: CAWSVEGLWTTEAFF
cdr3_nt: TGTGCCTGGAGTGTAGAGGGGTTATGGACCACTGAAGCTTTCTTT

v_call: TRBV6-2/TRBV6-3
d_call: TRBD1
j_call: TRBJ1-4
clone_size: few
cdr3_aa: CASSSRQGTNEKMFF
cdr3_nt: TGTGCCAGCAGTTCCCGACAGGGGACAAATGAAAAAATGTTTTTT

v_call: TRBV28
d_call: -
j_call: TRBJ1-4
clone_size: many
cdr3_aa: CASSSRSLNEKLFF
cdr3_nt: TGTGCCAGCAGTTCCAGATCCCTTAATGAAAAACTGTTTTTT

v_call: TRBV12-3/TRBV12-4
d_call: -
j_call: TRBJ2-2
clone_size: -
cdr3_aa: CTSRKAGQLFF
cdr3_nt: TGTACCAGCAGGAAGGCCGGGCAGCTGTTTTTT

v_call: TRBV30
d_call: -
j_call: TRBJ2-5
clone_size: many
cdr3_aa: CAWRRYLGSQETQYF
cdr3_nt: TGTGCCTGGAGGAGATACCTAGGTAGTCAAGAGACCCAGTACTTC

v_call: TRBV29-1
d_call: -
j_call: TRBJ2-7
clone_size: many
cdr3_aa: CSVEGVWGRDEQYF
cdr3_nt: TGCAGCGTTGAAGGGGTGTGGGGGCGGGACGAGCAGTACTTC

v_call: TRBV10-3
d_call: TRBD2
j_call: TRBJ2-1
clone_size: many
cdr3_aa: CATQPGAIAGGDNEQFF
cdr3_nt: TGTGCCACCCAACCGGGGGCCATAGCGGGAGGGGACAATGAGCAGTTCTTC

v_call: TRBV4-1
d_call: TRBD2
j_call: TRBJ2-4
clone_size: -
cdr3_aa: CASSQESGRGNIQYF
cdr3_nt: TGCGCCAGCAGCCAAGAATCCGGGAGGGGAAACATTCAGTACTTC

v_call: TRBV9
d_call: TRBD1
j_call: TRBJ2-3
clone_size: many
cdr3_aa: CASSPRDRSSTDTQYF
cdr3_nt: TGTGCCAGCAGCCCCCGGGACAGGTCCAGCACAGATACGCAGTATTTT

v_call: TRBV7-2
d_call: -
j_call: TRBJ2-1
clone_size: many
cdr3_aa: CASSFPGAGLNF
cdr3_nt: TGTGCCAGCAGCTTCCCGGGGGCAGGGTTGAACTTC

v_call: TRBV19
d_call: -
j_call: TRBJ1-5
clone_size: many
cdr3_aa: CASSIPRDVVQPQHF
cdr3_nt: TGTGCCAGTAGTATACCCAGGGACGTGGTGCAGCCCCAGCATTTT

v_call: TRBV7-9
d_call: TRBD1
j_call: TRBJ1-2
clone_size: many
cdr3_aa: CASSLGTGDGYTF
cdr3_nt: TGTGCCAGCAGCCTCGGGACAGGGGACGGCTACACCTTC

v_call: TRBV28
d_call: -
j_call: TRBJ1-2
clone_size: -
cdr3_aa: CASSPRDGRLDYGYTF
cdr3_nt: TGTGCCAGCAGCCCCCGGGACGGTCGGTTAGACTATGGCTACACCTTC

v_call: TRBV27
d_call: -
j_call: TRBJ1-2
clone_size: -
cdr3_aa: CASSPTLGPNYGYTF
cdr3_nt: TGTGCCAGCAGTCCCACACTCGGACCTAACTATGGCTACACCTTC

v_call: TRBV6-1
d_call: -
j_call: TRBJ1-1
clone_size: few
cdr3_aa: CASTSGQFNTEAFF
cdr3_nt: TGTGCCAGCACCTCAGGGCAGTTCAACACTGAAGCTTTCTTT